The rows below give T cell receptor beta chains drawn from one sample of a study of shared clonotypes between healthy human individuals. TCRdb keeps only in-frame clones here, not all; method: immunoSEQ multiplex PCR. This table has more than 550,000 clones, 55% to 75% appearing once. Sequencing was done on a sample of memory CD4+ T cells sorted from blood. Source of these receptors: a woman aged 25 to 45 in good health. Each CDR3 is given with its conserved first and last residue. The D gene is left open where the match is weak. Clone size is stated in some rows and not others, as once, few, many or a class when expanded.

TRBJ2-2,TRBV18,-,-,TGTGCCAGCTCACCACCGGCAGCCCCCGGGGAGCTGTTTTTT,CASSPPAAPGELFF
TRBJ2-1,TRBV15,-,-,TGTGCCACCAGCAGAGAAGAGTATGGGAATGAGCAGTTCTTC,CATSREEYGNEQFF
TRBJ1-2,TRBV4-1,TRBD1,-,TGCGCCAGCAGCCAAGATAGGACAGGGGGCGCGTCGAACTATGGCTACACCTTC,CASSQDRTGGASNYGYTF
TRBJ1-2,TRBV5-1,-,few,TGCGCCAGCAGCTCCAACGGAGTGGCTAACTATGGCTACACCTTC,CASSSNGVANYGYTF
TRBJ2-1,TRBV5-4,-,once,TGTGCCAGCAGCTTGGCCGGGAGTCGGCGCTCCTACAATGAGCAGTTCTTC,CASSLAGSRRSYNEQFF
TRBJ2-2,TRBV19,-,few,TGTGCCAGTAGTAGGCGAGACATTGAGCCCGGGGAGCTGTTTTTT,CASSRRDIEPGELFF
TRBJ2-2,TRBV28,-,-,TGTGCCAGCAGTTTGAGTTCCGGGGAGCTGTTTTTT,CASSLSSGELFF
TRBJ2-1,TRBV7-6,-,-,TGTGCCAGCAGTTTAATACCTATTAATCGGGAGAGTGTTTACAATGAGCAGTTCTTC,CASSLIPINRESVYNEQFF
TRBJ2-7,TRBV4-2,-,-,TGTGCCAGCAGCCAAGAAATGCGGGACGAGCAGTACTTC,CASSQEMRDEQYF
TRBJ1-4,TRBV14,TRBD1,few,TGTGCCAGCAGCCATGGTACAGGGGGAAGACTGTTTTTT,CASSHGTGGRLFF
TRBJ2-1,TRBV4-1,TRBD1,-,TGCGCCAGCAGCCTCCGTCTGGACAGGGGGTCCAATGAGCAGTTCTTC,CASSLRLDRGSNEQFF
TRBJ1-1,TRBV30,-,-,TGTGCCTGGAGTGCGTTTGAGGGGTGGATTTCGACCGCTGAAGCTTTCTTT,CAWSAFEGWISTAEAFF
TRBJ1-2,TRBV11-2,-,few,TGTGCCAGCAGCTTAGTAGGGTTATTCGACTATGGCTACACCTTC,CASSLVGLFDYGYTF
TRBJ2-7,TRBV5-6,-,-,TGTGCCAGCAGCTTGAGTGGCGGCCGGGCCTACGAGCAGTACTTC,CASSLSGGRAYEQYF
TRBJ2-7,TRBV11-3,-,-,TGTGCCAGCAGCTTAGGTGGCCAGCGGGAGCAGTACTTC,CASSLGGQREQYF
TRBJ1-1,TRBV11-2,-,-,TGTGCCAGCAGCCCTAGTTCCAGCCTGAACACTGAAGCTTTCTTT,CASSPSSSLNTEAFF
TRBJ2-2,TRBV2,-,once,TGTGCCAGCAAACTGGCGGAGACAGTCACCGGGGAGCTGTTTTTT,CASKLAETVTGELFF
TRBJ2-2,TRBV9,-,many,TGTGCCAGCAGCCCCTTAGGGACCGGGGAGCTGTTTTTT,CASSPLGTGELFF